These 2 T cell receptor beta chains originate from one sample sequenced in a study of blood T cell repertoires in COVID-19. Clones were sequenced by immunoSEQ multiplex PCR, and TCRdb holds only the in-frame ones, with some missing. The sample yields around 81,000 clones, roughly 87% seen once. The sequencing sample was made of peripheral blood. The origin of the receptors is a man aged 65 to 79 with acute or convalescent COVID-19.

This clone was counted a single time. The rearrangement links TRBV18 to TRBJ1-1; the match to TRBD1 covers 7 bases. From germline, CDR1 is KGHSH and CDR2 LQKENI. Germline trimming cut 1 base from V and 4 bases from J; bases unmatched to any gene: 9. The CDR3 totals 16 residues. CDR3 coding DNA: TGTGCCAGCTCACCACAGGGGGCGCCGATTGGCACTGAAGCTTTCTTT. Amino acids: CASSPQGAPIGTEAFF.

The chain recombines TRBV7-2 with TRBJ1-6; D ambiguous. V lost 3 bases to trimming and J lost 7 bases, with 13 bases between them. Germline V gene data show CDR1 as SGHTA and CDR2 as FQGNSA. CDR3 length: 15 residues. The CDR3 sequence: CASSLVEGSNSPLHF. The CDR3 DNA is TGTGCCAGCAGCTTGGTGGAGGGCTCAAATTCACCCCTCCACTTT.